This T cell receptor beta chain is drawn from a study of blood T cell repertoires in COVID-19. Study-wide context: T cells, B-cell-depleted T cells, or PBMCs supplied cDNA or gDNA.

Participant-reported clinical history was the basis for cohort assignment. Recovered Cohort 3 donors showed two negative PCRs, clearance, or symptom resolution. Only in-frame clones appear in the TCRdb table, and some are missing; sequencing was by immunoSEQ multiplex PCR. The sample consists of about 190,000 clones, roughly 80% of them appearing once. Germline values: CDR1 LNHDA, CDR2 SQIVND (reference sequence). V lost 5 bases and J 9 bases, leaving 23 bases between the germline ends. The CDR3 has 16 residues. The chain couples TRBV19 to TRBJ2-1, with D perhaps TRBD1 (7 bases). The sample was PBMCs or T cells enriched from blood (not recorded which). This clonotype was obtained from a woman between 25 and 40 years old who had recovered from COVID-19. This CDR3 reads CASSRPTGAGGSEQFF. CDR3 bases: TGTGCCAGTAGTCGTCCCACAGGGGCAGGGGGGAGTGAGCAGTTCTTC.